This T cell receptor (beta chain) appears in the sequencing data of a study of T-cell reconstitution after alpha-beta-depleted transplantation in children. Study-wide results and caveats: Newly generated T cells supplied most T-cell counts and diversity one year post-transplant.

Unique molecular identifiers were built into the TCRbeta library. TCRdb ran MiXCR on the PCR reads and lists one entry per CDR3 protein. The data contain about 170,000 distinct CDR3 sequences, more than 9.5% of them singletons. Ten or more counts support this clonotype. Its antigen is unidentified. The CDR3 is made up of 12 amino acids. The V gene's germline CDR1 is SGHTA and CDR2 FQGNSA. Trimming cost V 5 bases and J 2 bases, with 5 bases left between them. V gene TRBV7-2 combines with J gene TRBJ2-3; D gene uncertain. The sequence derives from a boy between 2 and 15 years old with acute myeloid leukemia, due to receive a stem cell transplant. Sample: PBMCs, taken before TCRalphabeta/CD19-depleted stem cell transplant. The CDR3: CASSPYTDTQYF. DNA for the CDR3: TGTGCCAGCAGCCCCTACACAGATACGCAGTATTTT.